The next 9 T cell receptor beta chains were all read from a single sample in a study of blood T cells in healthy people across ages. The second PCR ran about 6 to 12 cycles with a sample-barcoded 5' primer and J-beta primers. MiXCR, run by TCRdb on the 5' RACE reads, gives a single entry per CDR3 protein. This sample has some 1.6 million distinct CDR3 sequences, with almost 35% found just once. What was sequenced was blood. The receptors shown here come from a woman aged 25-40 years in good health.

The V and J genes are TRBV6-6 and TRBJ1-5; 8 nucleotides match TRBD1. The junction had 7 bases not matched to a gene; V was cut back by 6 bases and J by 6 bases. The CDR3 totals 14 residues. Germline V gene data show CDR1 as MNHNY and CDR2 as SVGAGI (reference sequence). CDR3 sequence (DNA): TGTGCCAGCAGACTGACAGGGGAGGGTCAGCCCCAGCATTTT. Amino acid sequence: CASRLTGEGQPQHF.

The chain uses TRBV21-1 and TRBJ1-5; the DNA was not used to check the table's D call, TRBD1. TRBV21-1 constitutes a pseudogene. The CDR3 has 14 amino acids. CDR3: CASDLTGSPQPQHF. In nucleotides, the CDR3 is TGTGCCAGCGACCTTACAGGGTCTCCCCAGCCCCAGCATTTT.

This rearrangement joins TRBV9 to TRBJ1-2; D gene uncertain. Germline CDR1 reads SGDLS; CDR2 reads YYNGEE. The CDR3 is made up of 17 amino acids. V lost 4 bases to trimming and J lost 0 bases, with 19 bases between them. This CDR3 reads CASSKAPGWSANYGYTF. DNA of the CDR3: TGTGCCAGCAGCAAGGCCCCCGGCTGGTCAGCTAACTATGGCTACACCTTC.

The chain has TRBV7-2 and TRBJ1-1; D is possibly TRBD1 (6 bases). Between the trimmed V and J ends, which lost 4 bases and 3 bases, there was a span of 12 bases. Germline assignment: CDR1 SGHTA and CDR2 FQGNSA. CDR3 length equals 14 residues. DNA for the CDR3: TGTGCCAGCAGCTGGGGGGGGCTGGACACTGAAGCTTTCTTT. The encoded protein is CASSWGGLDTEAFF.

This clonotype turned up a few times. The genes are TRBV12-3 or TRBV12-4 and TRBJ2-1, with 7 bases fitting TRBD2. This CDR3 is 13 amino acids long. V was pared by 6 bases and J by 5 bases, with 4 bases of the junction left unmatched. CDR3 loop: CASSGDYNNEQFF. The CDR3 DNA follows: TGTGCCAGCAGCGGGGACTACAACAATGAGCAGTTCTTC.

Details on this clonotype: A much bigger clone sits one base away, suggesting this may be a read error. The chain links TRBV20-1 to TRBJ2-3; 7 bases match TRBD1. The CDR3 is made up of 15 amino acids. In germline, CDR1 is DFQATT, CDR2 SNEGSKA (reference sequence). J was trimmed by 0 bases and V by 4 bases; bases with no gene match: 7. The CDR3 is CSATGQRRSTDTQYF. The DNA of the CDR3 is TGCAGTGCTACGGGACAGAGGCGAAGCACAGATACGCAGTATTTT.

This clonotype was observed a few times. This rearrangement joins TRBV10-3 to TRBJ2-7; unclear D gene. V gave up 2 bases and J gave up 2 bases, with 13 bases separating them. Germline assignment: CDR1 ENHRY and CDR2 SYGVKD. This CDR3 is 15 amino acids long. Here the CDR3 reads CAISEISSATYEQYF. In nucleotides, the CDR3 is TGTGCCATCAGTGAGATTAGCAGCGCGACCTACGAGCAGTACTTC.

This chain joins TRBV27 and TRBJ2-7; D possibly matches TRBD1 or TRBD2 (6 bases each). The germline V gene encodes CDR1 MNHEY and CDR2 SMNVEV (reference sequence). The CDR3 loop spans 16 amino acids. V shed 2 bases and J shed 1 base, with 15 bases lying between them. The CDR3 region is CASSLRSQGGSYEQYF. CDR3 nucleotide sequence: TGTGCCAGCAGTTTAAGGTCACAGGGAGGTTCCTACGAGCAGTACTTC.

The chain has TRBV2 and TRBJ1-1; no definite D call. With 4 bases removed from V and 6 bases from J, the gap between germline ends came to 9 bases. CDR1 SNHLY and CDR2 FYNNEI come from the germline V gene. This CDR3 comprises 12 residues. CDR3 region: CASSVSGSEAFF. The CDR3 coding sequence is TGTGCCAGCAGTGTTTCGGGGTCTGAAGCTTTCTTT.